One sample yielded the 26 T cell receptor beta chains listed below, sequenced in a study of memory CD4+ T cells and cytomegalovirus serostatus. The sort gate was single viable CD3+CD4+CD8-CD45RO+ cells for memory CD4+ T cells. Measured with immunoSEQ multiplex PCR; TCRdb has only the in-frame clones, and not every one. Of 50,000 or so clones in the sample, more than 60% were seen once. The specimen sequenced was memory CD4+ T cells from blood. These receptor sequences come from an adult in good health and CMV-seronegative.

The chain couples TRBV13 to TRBJ2-1; no clear D. The CDR3 sequence is 14 residues long. V lost 8 bases and J 1 base, leaving 12 bases between the germline ends. CDR1 PRHDT and CDR2 FYEKMQ come from the germline V gene (reference sequence). The CDR3 nucleotides read TGTGCCAGCGTGACGGGCGGTTCCTACAATGAGCAGTTCTTC. This translates into CASVTGGSYNEQFF. The full variable domain, in which reference TRBV13 and TRBJ2-1 provide the parts outside the CDR3, is AAGVIQSPRHLIKEKRETATLKCYPIPRHDTVYWYQQGPGQDPQFLISFYEKMQSDKGSIPDRFSAQQFSDYHSELNMSSLELGDSALYFCASVTGGSYNEQFFGPGTRLTVL.

The V call is TRBV5-1, the J call TRBJ2-1; D might be TRBD2 (7 bases). The V end was cut by 6 bases, the J end by 7 bases, with 23 bases between. CDR1 is SGHRS and CDR2 is YFSETQ in the germline V gene. This CDR3 spans 16 amino acids. Here the CDR3 reads CASNPQPGGRLNEQFF. The CDR3 DNA reads TGCGCCAGCAACCCCCAACCGGGGGGCCGTTTGAATGAGCAGTTCTTC.

V and J are TRBV27 and TRBJ2-7; 7 bases line up with TRBD1. Per germline, CDR1 MNHEY and CDR2 SMNVEV (reference sequence). After removal of 5 bases from V and 3 bases from J, the junction contained 10 bases not matched to a gene. The CDR3 loop spans 15 amino acids. CDR3 coding DNA: TGTGCCAGCAGTACCCTGACAGGGTCTCACTACGAGCAGTACTTC. It is translated as CASSTLTGSHYEQYF.

V and J are TRBV27 and TRBJ1-6; 10 bases map to TRBD1. The J segment lost 9 bases and the V segment lost 0 bases, leaving 2 bases of the junction unmatched. The germline CDR1 and CDR2 sequences are MNHEY and SMNVEV (reference sequence). CDR3 length: 15 amino acids. The CDR3 DNA reads TGTGCCAGCAGTTTATCGGGACAGGGGTTTTCACCCCTCCACTTT. Residues: CASSLSGQGFSPLHF.

The sample holds a few counts of this clone. The chain is built from TRBV29-1 and TRBJ2-1; a weak D match, TRBD1 (6 bases). Trimming left V 5 bases short and J 10 bases short, with 15 bases between. This CDR3 has 12 residues. Germline lookup yields CDR1 SQVTM and CDR2 ANQGSEA. This CDR3 is CSVYKGVREQFF. The CDR3 nucleotides read TGCAGCGTTTACAAGGGGGTAAGGGAGCAGTTCTTC.

This chain connects TRBV4-2 to TRBJ2-1; 12 bases align to TRBD2. Unmatched junction bases numbered 9, after V lost 4 bases and J lost 5 bases. Germline V gene lookup returns CDR1 LGHNA and CDR2 YNFKEQ. The CDR3 totals 17 residues. This CDR3 reads CASSLSLAGGRHNEQFF. Written as DNA, the CDR3 is TGTGCCAGCAGCCTATCCCTAGCGGGAGGGAGACACAATGAGCAGTTCTTC.

This clone was found a few times. This rearrangement joins TRBV15 to TRBJ2-6, with 8 bases that match TRBD2. The length of the CDR3 is 18 residues. CDR1 is LNHNV, CDR2 YYDKDF, per germline (reference sequence). J lost 3 bases, V lost 3 bases, and 10 bases had no gene match. The CDR3 DNA reads TGTGCCACCAGCAGCCCCCTGGCGGGAGGTGGTGGGGCCAACGTCCTGACTTTC. Translating gives CATSSPLAGGGGANVLTF.

J is TRBJ2-2 and V is TRBV5-6, with D tentatively TRBD1 or TRBD2 (5 bases each). V was pared by 2 bases and J by 2 bases, with 13 bases between. Germline CDR1 reads SGHDT; CDR2 reads YYEEEE. This CDR3 comprises 16 residues. The CDR3 here is CASSFSWGYNTGELFF. The CDR3 DNA reads as TGTGCCAGCAGCTTCAGCTGGGGGTACAACACCGGGGAGCTGTTTTTT.

The rearrangement joins TRBV7-2 to TRBJ1-1; perhaps TRBD1 as D (6 bases). V shed 6 bases and J shed 1 base, with 15 bases lying between them. Germline V gives CDR1 SGHTA, CDR2 FQGNSA. The CDR3 is 15 residues long. The CDR3 DNA sequence: TGTGCCAGCAGACCGTGGGGGGGGGCGAACACTGAAGCTTTCTTT. It translates to CASRPWGGANTEAFF.

This rearrangement joins TRBV30 to TRBJ1-5; tentative D call: TRBD1 (6 bases). The CDR3 spans 13 residues. The germline V and J ends were trimmed by 5 bases and 1 base, with 9 bases remaining between them. Germline V lookup: CDR1 GTSNPN, CDR2 SVGIG (reference sequence). The CDR3 region is CAWGGQSNQPQHF. In nucleotides, the CDR3 is TGTGCCTGGGGGGGACAAAGCAATCAGCCCCAGCATTTT.

This sequence joins TRBV4-2 and TRBJ1-2, with a weak D call TRBD1 (5 bases). V lost 1 base, J lost 1 base, and 7 bases lay in between. The V gene's germline CDR1 is LGHNA and CDR2 YNFKEQ. This CDR3 has 14 amino acids. The CDR3, as DNA: TGTGCCAGCAGCCAAGCCGACAGTAACTATGGCTACACCTTC. Amino acid sequence: CASSQADSNYGYTF.

The rearrangement uses TRBV15 and TRBJ2-2; D is unclear. This CDR3 spans 13 amino acids. Germline-derived CDR1 and CDR2 are LNHNV and YYDKDF (reference sequence). V lost 6 bases and J lost 5, with 10 bases in between. In DNA form, the CDR3 reads TGTGCCACCAGAATGCAGGCTACCGGGGAGCTGTTTTTT. Translation: CATRMQATGELFF.

The rearrangement joins TRBV7-6 to TRBJ1-6, with no clear D. V was pared by 1 base and J by 0 bases, with 13 bases between. CDR1 and CDR2 (germline): SGHVS, FNYEAQ. This CDR3 contains 18 residues. DNA for the CDR3: TGTGCCAGCAGCTTAGACAGTTTATCCCCCTCCTATAATTCACCCCTCCACTTT. The encoded protein is CASSLDSLSPSYNSPLHF.

This clone is medium-sized within its sample. The chain joins TRBV28 to TRBJ1-2; D is unclear. The ends were cut back, 3 bases at V and 8 bases at J, with 10 bases in the middle. Germline-derived CDR1 and CDR2 are MDHEN and SYDVKM. The CDR3 runs 12 residues. The CDR3 sequence is CASSFLGSGYTF. The CDR3 DNA is TGTGCCAGCAGTTTTCTAGGGTCCGGCTACACCTTC.

V and J are TRBV4-1 and TRBJ2-1, with 8 bases aligning to TRBD1. The CDR3 is made up of 14 amino acids. Trimming removed 4 bases from V and 4 bases from J; junction bases left unmatched: 3. Germline CDR1 MGHRA, CDR2 YSYEKL. DNA for the CDR3: TGCGCCAGCAGCCGGCAGGGGGCTTACAATGAGCAGTTCTTC. It is translated as CASSRQGAYNEQFF.

This chain connects TRBV5-1 to TRBJ1-2; D is perhaps TRBD1 (5 bases). Germline values: CDR1 SGHRS, CDR2 YFSETQ. CDR3 size: 14 residues. The V and J ends lost 2 bases and 7 bases respectively, with 15 bases between them. CDR3 sequence reads: CASSFGRDWRGYTF. Written as DNA, the CDR3 is TGCGCCAGCAGCTTTGGGAGGGACTGGCGTGGCTACACCTTC.

The chain combines TRBV5-1 with TRBJ1-4; the match to TRBD1 covers 9 bases. The germline gives CDR1 SGHRS, CDR2 YFSETQ. The CDR3 spans 17 residues. V trimming: 0 bases; J trimming: 7 bases; junction bases outside the gene matches: 10. CDR3 DNA sequence: TGCGCCAGCAGCTTGGAACAGGGGGCGAGTGGCAGTGAAAAACTGTTTTTT. It translates to CASSLEQGASGSEKLFF.

The rearrangement joins TRBV6-5 to TRBJ2-5; 8 bases map to TRBD2. There are 14 residues in the CDR3. The V gene's germline CDR1 is MNHEY and CDR2 SVGAGI. V lost 6 bases to trimming and J lost 4 bases; unmatched junction nucleotides: 7. As DNA, the CDR3 is TGTGCCAGCAGCGAAGCGGGAGCCCTAGAGACCCAGTACTTC. Translated, it gives CASSEAGALETQYF.

The rearrangement uses TRBV18 and TRBJ1-3; D may be TRBD1 (5 bases). Germline-derived CDR1 and CDR2 are KGHSH and LQKENI. This CDR3 comprises 15 residues. Trimming took off 2 bases at V and 0 bases at J, with 8 bases between the two ends. The CDR3 here is CASSPGTASGNTIYF. As DNA, the CDR3 is TGTGCCAGCTCACCAGGGACGGCCTCTGGAAACACCATATATTTT.

The genes are TRBV19 and TRBJ1-2, with D unresolved. Trimming took 5 bases from V and 7 from J, leaving 11 bases between them. Looked up from germline, CDR1 is LNHDA and CDR2 is SQIVND (reference sequence). This CDR3 spans 12 amino acids. The CDR3 DNA follows: TGTGCCAGTAGTCCCCGCAGTCTTGGCTACACCTTC. This sequence encodes CASSPRSLGYTF.

This chain uses TRBV6-5 with TRBJ1-2; perhaps TRBD1 as D (6 bases). The CDR3 runs 12 residues. V gave up 5 bases and J gave up 7 bases, with 11 bases separating them. The V gene's germline CDR1 is MNHEY and CDR2 SVGAGI. CDR3 sequence: CASSHRDIGYTF. The CDR3 DNA reads TGTGCCAGCAGTCACCGGGACATTGGCTACACCTTC.

This clone was detected only a few times. The rearrangement links TRBV7-9 to TRBJ1-4; possible D gene TRBD1, 5 bases. This CDR3 region has 15 residues. Germline CDR1 reads SEHNR; CDR2 reads FQNEAQ (reference sequence). The V gene lost 1 base and the J gene lost 5 bases, with 11 bases spanning the gap. This chain's CDR3 is CASSLGTNQNEKLFF. CDR3 nucleotide sequence: TGTGCCAGCAGCTTAGGGACAAATCAGAATGAAAAACTGTTTTTT. Full variable domain (outside the CDR3, taken from reference TRBV7-9 and TRBJ1-4): DTGVSQNPRHKITKRGQNVTFRCDPISEHNRLYWYRQTLGQGPEFLTYFQNEAQLEKSRLLSDRFSAERPKGSFSTLEIQRTEQGDSAMYLCASSLGTNQNEKLFFGSGTQLSVL.

The genes are TRBV30 and TRBJ2-7; a weak D match, TRBD1 (6 bases). CDR1 and CDR2 (germline): GTSNPN, SVGIG (reference sequence). The CDR3 runs 16 residues. Between the trimmed V and J ends, which lost 2 bases and 0 bases, there was a span of 17 bases. The CDR3 DNA sequence: TGTGCCTGGAGTAACTTCCGGGACACTTTCTCCTACGAGCAGTACTTC. Protein: CAWSNFRDTFSYEQYF.

A remark on this clone: The sample holds other DNA sequences that translate to the same CDR3. V is TRBV11-1 and J is TRBJ2-3; 7 nucleotides line up with TRBD1. J was trimmed by 1 base and V by 3 bases; bases with no gene match: 1. From germline, CDR1 is SGHAT and CDR2 FQDESV (reference sequence). The CDR3 spans 14 residues. CDR3 protein: CASSLGTGTDTQYF. The CDR3 bases are TGTGCCAGCAGCTTGGGGACAGGCACAGATACGCAGTATTTT.

The chain carries TRBV5-6 and TRBJ2-7; D remains unclear. This CDR3 region has 13 residues. V dropped 4 bases and J dropped 0 bases, with 8 bases sitting between them. Germline-derived CDR1 and CDR2 are SGHDT and YYEEEE. The CDR3 loop reads CASSVEVSYEQYF. In nucleotides, the CDR3 is TGTGCCAGCAGCGTTGAGGTCTCCTACGAGCAGTACTTC.

The chain recombines TRBV10-1 with TRBJ2-7, with TRBD1 matching over 8 bases. There are 15 residues in the CDR3. After removal of 0 bases from V and 2 bases from J, the junction contained 3 bases not matched to a gene. Per the germline V gene, CDR1 is WNHNN and CDR2 is SYGVQD (reference sequence). The CDR3 spells CASSESTGETYEQYF. The CDR3 DNA sequence: TGCGCCAGCAGTGAGTCGACAGGGGAAACCTACGAGCAGTACTTC.